The 6 T cell receptor beta chains below come from one sample, sequenced in a study of blood T cells in healthy people across ages (dated by TCRdb to about 2015). The receptor library was made with 5' RACE. Sequencing used an Illumina HiSeq 2500. The second PCR ran for roughly 7 to 11 cycles and used a J-beta primer mix along with a sample-barcoded 5' primer. TCRdb reprocessed the public reads (quality trimming at Q25 with fastp, clone calling with MiXCR) and kept in-frame beta chains. Entries are consolidated by CDR3 protein sequence, retaining the most common genes and DNA. Recorded for this sample are 790,000 or so distinct CDR3 sequences; 45% to 70% of them occurred a single time. Roughly 24% of the sample is in the top ten clones. The sequencing sample was made of blood. The receptors originated from a man aged 35 to 55 in good health.

V gene TRBV5-1 combines with J gene TRBJ2-1; TRBD1 matches at 7 bases. Germline-derived CDR1 and CDR2 are SGHRS and YFSETQ. The CDR3 spans 15 residues. The J segment lost 4 bases and the V segment lost 3 bases, leaving 7 bases of the junction unmatched. CDR3 DNA sequence: TGCGCCAGCAGCTCAACCTCGACAGGGTACAATGAGCAGTTCTTC. This translates into CASSSTSTGYNEQFF.

The chain is built from TRBV7-2 and TRBJ2-2; 9 bases are shared with TRBD2. Trimming cost V 5 bases and J 5 bases; bases outside gene matches: 15. The CDR3 totals 18 residues. The germline V gene has CDR1 SGHTA and CDR2 FQGNSA. The CDR3 coding sequence is TGTGCCAGCAGCCCCCGGACTAGCGCCGAGCTACCGACCGGGGAGCTGTTTTTT. This translates into CASSPRTSAELPTGELFF.

V gene TRBV5-6 combines with J gene TRBJ1-1; no reliable D call. CDR1 is SGHDT, CDR2 YYEEEE, per germline. Trimming shortened V by 0 bases and J by 0 bases, and 9 bases separated the two germline ends. This CDR3 is 15 amino acids long. This chain's CDR3 is CASSLVRDLNTEAFF. CDR3 nucleotides: TGTGCCAGCAGCTTGGTGAGGGATCTGAACACTGAAGCTTTCTTT.

V and J are TRBV20-1 and TRBJ2-1; possibly TRBD1 or TRBD2 for D (7 bases each). The J call may be faulty, since TRBJ2-7 better matches the DNA end. The germline CDR1 and CDR2 sequences are DFQATT and SNEGSKA (reference sequence). This CDR3 is built from 22 residues. CDR3 in amino acids: CSARSDPFSGNTGEGSYNEQYF. In DNA form, the CDR3 reads TGCAGTGCTAGAAGTGATCCATTTTCCGGGAACACAGGGGAGGGCTCCTACAATGAGCAGTACTTC.

The genes are TRBV20-1 and TRBJ2-1, with TRBD2 matching 9 bases. Germline loops: CDR1 DFQATT, CDR2 SNEGSKA (reference sequence). The V gene end was trimmed by 5 bases and the J gene end by 4 bases; junction bases not matched to a gene: 9. The CDR3 is 15 residues long. CDR3 protein: CSAFTAGGYYNEQFF. In DNA, the CDR3 is TGCAGTGCTTTCACAGCGGGGGGCTATTACAATGAGCAGTTCTTC.

As regards this clonotype: The junction shows a germline mismatch at one end, possibly a read error. The J gene is TRBJ2-7, the V gene TRBV5-6, with D hard to call. The closer fit of TRBJ2-5 to the DNA end suggests the J call may be wrong. CDR1 is SGHDT and CDR2 is YYEEEE in the germline V gene. CDR3 length: 13 residues. CDR3 coding DNA: TGTGTCAGCAGCTTGGCACGGGTTGAGACCCAGTACTTC. It encodes CVSSLARVETQYF.